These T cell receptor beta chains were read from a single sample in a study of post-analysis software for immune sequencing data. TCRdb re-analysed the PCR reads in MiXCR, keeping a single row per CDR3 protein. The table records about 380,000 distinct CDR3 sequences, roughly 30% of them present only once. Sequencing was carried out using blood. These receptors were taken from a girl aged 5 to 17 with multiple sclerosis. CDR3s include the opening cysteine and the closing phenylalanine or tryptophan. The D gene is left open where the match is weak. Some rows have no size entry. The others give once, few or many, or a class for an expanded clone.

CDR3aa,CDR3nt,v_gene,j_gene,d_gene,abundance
CASSQGLLGSPLHF,TGTGCCAGCTCGCAGGGTCTTCTGGGTTCACCCCTCCACTTT,TRBV18,TRBJ1-6,.,.
CSAQRRTEDYGYTF,TGCAGTGCTCAGAGGAGGACAGAGGACTATGGCTACACCTTC,TRBV20-1,TRBJ1-2,.,.
CSARNPAGQLSKSNSPLHF,TGCAGTGCTAGAAATCCCGCCGGGCAGCTTTCTAAGTCGAATTCACCCCTCCACTTT,TRBV20-1,TRBJ1-6,.,.
CVSSQSRGKHEQFF,TGTGTCAGCAGCCAATCGCGGGGGAAGCATGAGCAGTTCTTC,TRBV16,TRBJ2-1,TRBD2,.
CASSSPRGGTYEQYF,TGTGCCAGCAGTTCGCCGAGGGGCGGAACGTACGAGCAGTACTTC,TRBV12-3/TRBV12-4,TRBJ2-7,.,.
CAGSSGPGYEQYF,TGTGCCGGCAGTTCGGGACCGGGATACGAGCAGTACTTC,TRBV12-3/TRBV12-4,TRBJ2-7,.,.
CASGQGKDTQYF,TGTGCCAGCGGACAGGGGAAAGATACGCAGTATTTT,TRBV9,TRBJ2-3,TRBD1,.
CSAVGAGGNTEAFF,TGCAGCGCGGTTGGAGCAGGGGGGAACACTGAAGCTTTCTTT,TRBV29-1,TRBJ1-1,TRBD1,.
CAGSEGGYEQYF,TGTGCCGGCAGTGAAGGGGGCTACGAGCAGTACTTC,TRBV6-1,TRBJ2-7,.,.
CSARSRTSHNEQFF,TGCAGTGCTAGATCTCGGACTAGCCACAATGAGCAGTTCTTC,TRBV20-1,TRBJ2-1,TRBD2,.
CSARLLGIYEQYF,TGCAGTGCTAGATTGCTGGGAATCTACGAGCAGTACTTC,TRBV20-1,TRBJ2-7,.,few
CASSPRPRNTEAFF,TGTGCCAGCAGCCCCCGGCCCAGGAACACTGAAGCTTTCTTT,TRBV7-2,TRBJ1-1,.,.
CASSLTAYEQYF,TGTGCCAGCAGCTTGACAGCCTACGAGCAGTACTTC,TRBV11-2,TRBJ2-7,.,few